This T cell receptor (beta chain) was recorded in a study of T cell repertoires and HLA-DP antigens. About the research overall: Transduced HeLa cells presented HLA-DP to CD4+ T cells. DNA input averaged approximately 240 ng in sorted CD137+CD4+ and roughly 1.2 ug in pre-culture CD4+.

Amplification used primers for 54 TRBV and 13 TRBJ segments. Clones were read by immunoSEQ multiplex PCR, and TCRdb kept only the in-frame ones, dropping some. Here the sample spans some 110,000 clones, nearly 95% being singletons. The V end was cut by 4 bases, the J end by 6 bases, with 13 bases between. Per germline, CDR1 SGHDT and CDR2 YYEEEE. CDR3 length equals 14 residues. Average purity of the negatively selected CD4+ T cells was about 98%. The sample holds one count of this clone. Its cognate antigen is unknown. The specimen sequenced was CD4+ T cells from PBMCs. V gene TRBV5-6 combines with J gene TRBJ1-4, with D uncertain. The origin of this receptor is a woman younger than 30 in good health and CMV-seronegative. DNA for the CDR3: TGTGCCAGCAGCCCCCCTGGCCGGGATGAAAAACTGTTTTTT. This encodes CASSPPGRDEKLFF.